A single sample is the source of the 3 T cell receptor beta chains below, sequenced in a study of cytomegalovirus exposure and HLA in healthy donors. Clones were read by immunoSEQ multiplex PCR, and TCRdb kept only the in-frame ones, dropping some. The table includes around 98,000 clones, roughly nine tenths detected once. Specimen: PBMCs. The source of these receptors is a man younger than 35 in good health and CMV-seropositive.

The rearrangement links TRBV5-1 to TRBJ1-1, with D possibly TRBD1 on 5 matching bases. The V end lost 2 bases, the J end lost 3 bases, and 11 bases lay between the germline ends. Germline CDR1 is SGHRS and CDR2 is YFSETQ. This CDR3 spans 14 amino acids. The CDR3: CASSFRGRDTEAFF. The CDR3 DNA sequence: TGCGCCAGCAGCTTCCGGGGGAGGGACACTGAAGCTTTCTTT.

The chain links TRBV4-1 to TRBJ2-1; TRBD2 aligns across 9 bases. The junction had 5 bases not matched to a gene; V was cut back by 1 base and J by 7 bases. CDR1 MGHRA and CDR2 YSYEKL come from the germline V gene. The CDR3 consists of 15 residues. CDR3 region: CASSQVAGVSNEQFF. DNA for the CDR3: TGCGCCAGCAGCCAAGTAGCGGGAGTAAGTAATGAGCAGTTCTTC.

The V and J genes are TRBV19 and TRBJ1-2; D not certain. The CDR3 has 14 residues. CDR1 LNHDA and CDR2 SQIVND come from the germline V gene (reference sequence). With 4 bases removed from V and 5 bases from J, the gap between germline ends came to 14 bases. The CDR3 spells CASSRLSLPYGYTF. The CDR3 nucleotides are TGTGCCAGTAGTAGACTAAGTCTACCGTATGGCTACACCTTC.